What follows are 10 T cell receptor beta chains derived from one specimen sequenced in a study of shared clonotypes between healthy human individuals. The repertoire was sequenced with immunoSEQ multiplex PCR; TCRdb's copy has only in-frame clones and lacks some. Of 950,000 to 1,100,000 clones listed, about 74% are singletons. The sequenced material came from memory CD4+ T cells sorted from blood. Sample subset: CD45RA-negative fraction. The receptors derive from a man younger than 35 in good health.

CDR3 DNA sequence: TGCGCCAGCAGTCAATCGGGGAGACGCGGCGAGTCTGCGCGAGGTCGTGTGTCTGAAGCTTTCTTT. As protein: CASSQSGRRGESARGRVSEAFF. This chain uses TRBV23-1 with TRBJ1-1; the D is unclear. TRBV23-1 is designated an ORF whose function remains uncertain. V lost 0 bases to trimming and J lost 6 bases, with 35 bases between them. The CDR3 spans 22 residues.

V gene TRBV5-1 combines with J gene TRBJ2-1, with a tentative D call TRBD2 (5 bases). The CDR3 runs 16 residues. The V gene's germline CDR1 is SGHRS and CDR2 YFSETQ. V was cut by 1 base and J by 1 base, with 12 bases left in between. CDR3 bases: TGCGCCAGCAGCTTGAATTTAGCGCTTTCCTACAATGAGCAGTTCTTC. Translation: CASSLNLALSYNEQFF. Together with reference TRBV5-1 and TRBJ2-1, the CDR3 gives the full variable domain: KAGVTQTPRYLIKTRGQQVTLSCSPISGHRSVSWYQQTPGQGLQFLFEYFSETQRNKGNFPGRFSGRQFSNSRSEMNVSTLELGDSALYLCASSLNLALSYNEQFFGPGTRLTVL.

The V call is TRBV5-1, the J call TRBJ2-1, with 7 bases matching TRBD1. Germline loops: CDR1 SGHRS, CDR2 YFSETQ. Germline trimming cut 1 base from V and 3 bases from J; bases unmatched to any gene: 10. The CDR3 covers 17 residues. The DNA of the CDR3 is TGCGCCAGCAGCTTGACGCCCTCGGGACAGAGCTACAATGAGCAGTTCTTC. Translated: CASSLTPSGQSYNEQFF.

The gene calls are TRBV11-2 and TRBJ1-1, with a weak D call TRBD1 (5 bases). The CDR3 is 13 residues long. Germline CDR1 reads SGHAT; CDR2 reads FQNNGV. V lost 7 bases, J lost 3 bases, and 12 bases lay in between. Written as DNA, the CDR3 is TGTGCCAGCACCCGAGACAGCTACACTGAAGCTTTCTTT. This codes for CASTRDSYTEAFF.

This clone was recorded once. The rearrangement links TRBV19 to TRBJ1-4; TRBD1 agrees at 8 bases. Germline CDR1 LNHDA, CDR2 SQIVND (reference sequence). This CDR3 comprises 15 residues. V trimming: 5 bases; J trimming: 5 bases; junction bases outside the gene matches: 7. The CDR3 nucleotides read TGTGCCAGTAGTCTGGACAGGGCGCTGAATGAAAAACTGTTTTTT. Translation gives CASSLDRALNEKLFF.

V gene TRBV28 combines with J gene TRBJ2-7, with D possibly matching TRBD1 (6 bases). CDR1 MDHEN and CDR2 SYDVKM come from the germline V gene. This CDR3 is 18 amino acids long. V was shortened by 5 bases and J by 0 bases, with 23 bases between the two germline ends. The chain's CDR3 is CASSANPGTKRGSYEQYF. CDR3 nucleotides: TGTGCCAGCAGTGCCAACCCCGGGACAAAAAGGGGCTCCTACGAGCAGTACTTC. The full variable domain, completed using reference TRBV28 and TRBJ2-7, is DVKVTQSSRYLVKRTGEKVFLECVQDMDHENMFWYRQDPGLGLRLIYFSYDVKMKEKGDIPEGYSVSREKKERFSLILESASTNQTSMYLCASSANPGTKRGSYEQYFGPGTRLTVT.

The chain joins TRBV5-1 to TRBJ2-2; no clear D gene. Trimming stripped 4 bases from V and 7 bases from J, with 11 bases between. This CDR3 has 13 amino acids. Germline CDR1 and CDR2: SGHRS and YFSETQ. This CDR3 is CASSPLGNGELFF. As DNA, the CDR3 is TGCGCCAGCAGCCCCTTAGGGAACGGGGAGCTGTTTTTT. The whole variable domain, remainder taken from reference TRBV5-1 and TRBJ2-2, is KAGVTQTPRYLIKTRGQQVTLSCSPISGHRSVSWYQQTPGQGLQFLFEYFSETQRNKGNFPGRFSGRQFSNSRSEMNVSTLELGDSALYLCASSPLGNGELFFGEGSRLTVL.

In this sample, this clone turned up once. This chain links TRBV30 with TRBJ2-6; D is uncertain. The germline V and J ends were trimmed by 5 bases and 0 bases, with 5 bases remaining between them. CDR1 is GTSNPN and CDR2 is SVGIG in the germline V gene (reference sequence). This CDR3 has 13 residues. CDR3 loop: CAWQLSGANVLTF. The CDR3 DNA reads TGTGCCTGGCAGCTCTCTGGGGCCAACGTCCTGACTTTC.

The rearrangement uses TRBV6-1 and TRBJ2-7; D is perhaps TRBD1 (6 bases). The CDR3 loop spans 16 amino acids. Germline loops: CDR1 MNHNS, CDR2 SASEGT. Between the trimmed V and J ends, which lost 4 bases and 2 bases, there was a span of 18 bases. CDR3 in DNA: TGTGCCAGCAGTGTCGACAGGCCTCTCCTCCCCTACGAGCAGTACTTC. Its translation: CASSVDRPLLPYEQYF.

This clone was found a few times. The J gene is TRBJ2-1, the V gene TRBV4-1; D is unclear. Looked up from germline, CDR1 is MGHRA and CDR2 is YSYEKL. This CDR3 comprises 16 residues. Between the trimmed V and J ends, which lost 0 bases and 0 bases, there was a span of 9 bases. The CDR3, as DNA: TGCGCCAGCAGCCAAGAAGGCAGAAGCTCCTACAATGAGCAGTTCTTC. It is translated as CASSQEGRSSYNEQFF.